Here is one T cell receptor (beta chain) with its context. The antigen is not known. CDR1 SGHDN and CDR2 FVKESK come from the germline V gene. CDR3 length equals 16 residues. The V and J ends lost 1 base and 0 bases respectively, with 12 bases between them. The entry originates in a study of cytomegalovirus exposure and HLA in healthy donors. Study-wide context: From HLA-typed donors, an early data release held approximately 85 million unique TCRs. Study-level findings and limits: Indistinguishability led to the exclusion of some V segments, TRBV6-2 and TRBV6-3 included. A later analysis found that most CMV-associated TCR beta chains appeared HLA-restricted.

With 60 Vbeta and 13 Jbeta primers, the PCR was carried out. Assay: immunoSEQ multiplex PCR; the TCRdb copy retains only in-frame clones and omits some. The sample lists over 150,000 clones, roughly 80% occurring once. The sequence was obtained from a woman in her thirties in good health and CMV-seropositive. Sequences were obtained from PBMCs. The chain has TRBV14 and TRBJ2-5; the D gene is possibly TRBD2 (5 bases). In nucleotides, the CDR3 is TGTGCCAGCAGCCAAGCGGGCGGGTGGTACCAAGAGACCCAGTACTTC. The encoded protein is CASSQAGGWYQETQYF.